The 15 T cell receptor beta chains in this list originate from one sample, sequenced in a study of blood T cells in healthy people across ages. Sample-barcoded 5' priming and a J-beta primer mix drove a second PCR of roughly 6 to 12 cycles. A single record per CDR3 protein comes from TCRdb applying MiXCR to the 5' RACE reads. The sample records approximately 690,000 distinct CDR3 sequences, roughly two fifths being singletons. The sequencing sample was made of blood. The source of these receptors is an elderly man in good health.

The V and J genes are TRBV20-1 and TRBJ1-2; 7 bases are a match to TRBD1. Germline V lookup: CDR1 DFQATT, CDR2 SNEGSKA (reference sequence). This CDR3 spans 15 amino acids. V gave up 0 bases and J gave up 2 bases; unmatched junction bases: 6. The CDR3 reads CSARDRQGGNYGYTF. Here the CDR3 DNA reads TGCAGTGCTAGAGACCGACAGGGAGGAAACTATGGCTACACCTTC.

This sequence joins TRBV6-2 or TRBV6-3 and TRBJ2-1; TRBD2 agrees at 14 bases. The CDR3 sequence is 17 residues long. Germline CDR1 is MNHEY and CDR2 is SVGEGT. The trim removed 0 bases at V and 9 bases at J, leaving 7 bases unmatched. The CDR3 region has the DNA TGTGCCAGCAGTTACTCGTTTGGGACTAGCGGGAGTGGTGAGCAGTTCTTC. It encodes CASSYSFGTSGSGEQFF.

The chain recombines TRBV6-2 or TRBV6-3 with TRBJ2-1; D is perhaps TRBD1 (7 bases). The CDR3 consists of 15 residues. The germline V gene has CDR1 MNHEY and CDR2 SVGEGT. With 6 bases removed from V and 6 bases from J, the gap between germline ends came to 18 bases. Here the CDR3 DNA reads TGTGCCAGCAGGCAGGGGGGTCCGATATCCAATGAGCAGTTCTTC. It codes for CASRQGGPISNEQFF.

This clonotype showed up just a few times. The rearrangement joins TRBV6-2 or TRBV6-3 to TRBJ2-5; 7 positions agree with TRBD1. The trim removed 2 bases at V and 0 bases at J, leaving 3 bases unmatched. This CDR3 contains 15 residues. The germline CDR1 and CDR2 sequences are MNHEY and SVGEGT. CDR3 loop: CASSYGTAYQETQYF. Here the CDR3 DNA reads TGTGCCAGCAGTTACGGGACAGCGTACCAAGAGACCCAGTACTTC.

This clonotype was seen a few times. V is TRBV28 and J is TRBJ1-2; D not resolved. The V end lost 6 bases, the J end lost 4 bases, and 12 bases lay between the germline ends. The CDR3 extends over 13 amino acids. Per germline, CDR1 MDHEN and CDR2 SYDVKM. CDR3 DNA sequence: TGTGCCAGCAGCGCCGGACTGCTCTATGGCTACACCTTC. Protein sequence: CASSAGLLYGYTF.

The V and J genes are TRBV20-1 and TRBJ2-3; maybe TRBD2 (5 bases). Germline V gene sequence: CDR1 DFQATT, CDR2 SNEGSKA (reference sequence). This CDR3 region has 12 residues. The V end was cut by 7 bases, the J end by 2 bases, with 10 bases between. CDR3 protein: CSGSGDTDTQYF. The CDR3 DNA follows: TGCAGTGGTTCCGGGGACACAGATACGCAGTATTTT.

The V gene is TRBV6-2 or TRBV6-3, the J gene TRBJ2-1; D is uncertain. The J call could be wrong; TRBJ2-7 is a better fit for the DNA end. Germline V gene data show CDR1 as MNHEY and CDR2 as SVGEGT. The length of the CDR3 is 14 residues. This CDR3 is CASSYGLEDNEQYF. The CDR3 nucleotides are TGTGCCAGCAGTTATGGGCTGGAAGACAATGAGCAGTACTTC.

This clonotype was seen many times. The chain is built from TRBV9 and TRBJ2-3; D is possibly TRBD1 or TRBD2 (7 bases each). V dropped 3 bases and J dropped 3 bases, with 17 bases sitting between them. The V gene's germline CDR1 is SGDLS and CDR2 YYNGEE. This CDR3 is built from 16 residues. CDR3 in amino acids: CASSANQGGLTDTQYF. CDR3 in DNA: TGTGCCAGCAGCGCCAACCAGGGGGGGTTGACAGATACGCAGTATTTT.

A word on this clonotype: Being one base from a much bigger clone, this may be a read error. The chain couples TRBV28 to TRBJ2-3; possible D gene TRBD1, 5 bases. CDR3 length: 14 residues. Between the trimmed V and J ends, which lost 5 bases and 0 bases, there was a span of 9 bases. Germline CDR1 MDHEN, CDR2 SYDVKM. CDR3 DNA sequence: TGTGCCAGCAGTGCACAGGTTAGCACAGATACGCAGTATTTT. This sequence encodes CASSAQVSTDTQYF.

Many counts were recorded for this clonotype. The V gene is TRBV15, the J gene TRBJ2-7; TRBD2 matches at 13 bases. Germline V gene data show CDR1 as LNHNV and CDR2 as YYDKDF (reference sequence). The CDR3 extends over 15 amino acids. The V gene end was trimmed by 5 bases and the J gene end by 9 bases; junction bases not matched to a gene: 10. The CDR3 loop reads CATSGTIGLAGAQYF. CDR3 DNA sequence: TGTGCCACCAGCGGTACTATTGGACTAGCGGGAGCGCAGTACTTC.

This clonotype occurred a few times. The chain carries TRBV7-2 and TRBJ2-1, with 10 bases lining up with TRBD2. The CDR3 covers 15 residues. Germline CDR1 and CDR2: SGHTA and FQGNSA. V dropped 5 bases and J dropped 6; count of bases not matched to a gene: 7. In nucleotides, the CDR3 is TGTGCCAGCAGCGTAAGCGGGGGGGCTTTCAATGAGCAGTTCTTC. It specifies CASSVSGGAFNEQFF. The full variable domain, with the rest looked up from reference TRBV7-2 and TRBJ2-1, is GAGVSQSPSNKVTEKGKDVELRCDPISGHTALYWYRQSLGQGLEFLIYFQGNSAPDKSGLPSDRFSAERTGGSVSTLTIQRTQQEDSAVYLCASSVSGGAFNEQFFGPGTRLTVL.

This clonotype has a single count. The chain couples TRBV6-2 or TRBV6-3 to TRBJ2-5, with D perhaps given as TRBD1 or TRBD2 (5 bases each). Per the germline V gene, CDR1 is MNHEY and CDR2 is SVGEGT. Between the trimmed V and J ends, which lost 2 bases and 2 bases, there was a span of 24 bases. The CDR3 runs to 19 residues. CDR3 region: CASSYGWSGGPAVQETQYF. The CDR3 nucleotides are TGTGCCAGCAGTTACGGTTGGAGTGGGGGACCCGCTGTTCAAGAGACCCAGTACTTC.

The rearrangement links TRBV2 to TRBJ2-7; D gene uncertain. Between the trimmed V and J ends, which lost 7 bases and 0 bases, there was a span of 7 bases. The V gene's germline CDR1 is SNHLY and CDR2 FYNNEI. This CDR3 is built from 12 residues. The CDR3 sequence is CASNTDSYEQYF. In nucleotides, the CDR3 is TGTGCCAGCAACACGGACTCCTACGAGCAGTACTTC.

This clonotype has just a few counts. The genes are TRBV20-1 and TRBJ2-7; no firm D call. This CDR3 spans 13 amino acids. CDR1 DFQATT and CDR2 SNEGSKA come from the germline V gene (reference sequence). With 4 bases removed from V and 0 bases from J, the gap between germline ends came to 10 bases. The CDR3 is CSATGPTSYEQYF. CDR3 coding DNA: TGCAGTGCTACAGGCCCAACCTCCTACGAGCAGTACTTC.

This clonotype was counted only a few times. The V gene is TRBV7-8, the J gene TRBJ2-5, with D possibly matching TRBD2 (5 bases). TRBJ2-7 explains the end of the DNA better; the J call may be wrong. The CDR3 is 16 amino acids. CDR1 SGHVS and CDR2 FQNEAQ come from the germline V gene. The CDR3 spells CASSLASGSPYYEQYF. CDR3 coding DNA: TGTGCCAGCAGCTTAGCGTCGGGATCCCCTTACTACGAGCAGTACTTC.